The text below deals with one T cell receptor (beta chain). It lacks a known antigen. No base qualities exist here, and no much larger clone lies one base off it. The sample is drawn from a study of blood T cell repertoires in COVID-19 (dated by TCRdb to the early 2020s). Turning to the overall study: Samples covering the acute and convalescent phases of COVID-19 were provided by collaborators in the United States, Italy and Spain. The dataset comprised deeply sampled blood TCRbeta repertoires from subjects exposed to, actively infected with, or recovered from COVID-19. Sample metadata almost always included a de-identified subject ID, COVID-19 status, age in years and sex. HLA class I and class II types, where available, came from metadata supplied by the sample provider rather than from assay-based typing. Samples were obtained from the ongoing ImmuneRACE study (first 160 participants) and from roughly 1,300 subjects provided by 6 global collaborators. The prospective study material was composed of cDNA or gDNA derived from T cells, B-cell-depleted T cells, or PBMCs. The repertoires were made available in a free public database intended to serve as a resource for research on the immune response to SARS-CoV-2. Results and caveats for the whole study, not just this receptor: Clinical and demographic metadata were provided uncurated, with the amount varying by source and participant.

Including the terminal cysteine and phenylalanine, the CDR3 comprises 14 residues. CDR3 DNA is the only sequence kept; it has 42 bases, read in frame from the first base. The germline V gene provides CDR1 ENHRY and CDR2 SYGVKD. The germline V and J ends show losses of 6 bases and 7 bases respectively, and no gene match explains 7 bases of the junction. TCRbeta CDR3 regions were amplified from genomic DNA by means of the immunoSEQ Assay, a bias-controlled multiplex PCR. The authors processed their data as follows. The number of nucleated cells in each sample was estimated from the amplification of reference gene primers within the assay. To quantify the absolute abundance of each unique TCRbeta CDR3 rearrangement, sequence reads were collapsed and filtered. For each sample, productive Simpson clonality was calculated as the square root of Simpson's diversity index over productive rearrangements. The immuneACCESS repertoire file appears here via TCRdb, limited to in-frame rearrangements. These files lack a portion of the clones; in checked studies, under half of the deficit traces to unresolved V genes, and the cause of the others is not known. V, J and clone size were drawn from that table, and D and trimming were deduced from the DNA. The sample table contains roughly 24,000 clones; only one count was recorded for 88% of them. The top ten clones comprise roughly 22% of the sample.

Each collaborating institution followed its own protocols to collect whole blood in K2EDTA tubes. For TCRbeta analysis, collaborators shipped samples in one of three forms: frozen whole blood, isolated PBMCs, or DNA extracted from either of those sample types. The V gene is TRBV10-3 and the J gene is TRBJ2-2; TRBD2 lines up with 8 middle nucleotides. This TCR derives from a man aged 70 or older in a cohort sampled during active COVID-19. Material for sequencing was peripheral blood. The DNA sequence reads TGTGCCATCAGGGATAGCGGGACTGACGGGGAGCTGTTTTTT. This is translated as CAIRDSGTDGELFF.